These 20 T cell receptor beta chains share one sample of origin, sequenced in a study of molecular identifiers for immune sequencing clone quantification. TCRdb called the PCR reads again in MiXCR, with one record for every CDR3 protein. This repertoire shows some 320,000 distinct CDR3 sequences, 20% to 25% found once; its top ten account for approximately 0.83%. The sequenced sample consisted of naive CD8+ T cells from blood, with Jurkat cell RNA spiked in. Subset denoted: FACS-sorted CD8+CD4-CCR7+CD45RA+ naive T cells. The receptors derive from a human donor in good health. Some libraries in this study had Jurkat cell RNA spiked in.

This clonotype has just a few counts. The rearrangement uses TRBV7-9 and TRBJ2-1; 9 positions agree with TRBD2. This CDR3 is 16 amino acids long. CDR1 is SEHNR and CDR2 is FQNEAQ in the germline V gene (reference sequence). Trimming removed 1 base from V and 5 bases from J; junction bases left unmatched: 6. The DNA of the CDR3 is TGTGCCAGCAGCTTAGTAGTAGCGGGGGTCGACAATGAGCAGTTCTTC. It yields the protein CASSLVVAGVDNEQFF.

This clonotype came up many times. The V and J genes are TRBV5-1 and TRBJ2-7; possibly TRBD1 for D (6 bases). Trimming shortened V by 0 bases and J by 2 bases, and 12 bases separated the two germline ends. There are 15 residues in the CDR3. The germline gives CDR1 SGHRS, CDR2 YFSETQ. CDR3 nucleotide sequence: TGCGCCAGCAGCTTGGGCACAGGGCCGACCTACGAGCAGTACTTC. It yields the protein CASSLGTGPTYEQYF.

The rearrangement links TRBV30 to TRBJ2-2; 7 bases line up with TRBD1. Germline trimming cut 0 bases from V and 5 bases from J; bases unmatched to any gene: 6. CDR1 is GTSNPN and CDR2 is SVGIG in the germline V gene (reference sequence). This CDR3 contains 15 residues. CDR3 amino acids: CAWSVLKGATGELFF. CDR3 nucleotides: TGTGCCTGGAGTGTTCTAAAGGGGGCGACCGGGGAGCTGTTTTTT.

This clonotype was picked up many times. The V gene is TRBV6-6, the J gene TRBJ2-3, with 9 bases matching TRBD2. The CDR3 sequence is 16 residues long. V dropped 2 bases and J dropped 2; count of bases not matched to a gene: 5. CDR1 is MNHNY, CDR2 SVGAGI, per germline (reference sequence). CDR3 DNA: TGTGCCAGCAGTTACGCGGGGGGGCCGACCACAGATACGCAGTATTTT. This encodes CASSYAGGPTTDTQYF.

In this sample, this clonotype turned up a few times. The rearrangement uses TRBV7-9 and TRBJ2-7; TRBD1 aligns across 9 bases. Germline V CDR1 and CDR2: SEHNR, FQNEAQ (reference sequence). The CDR3 is 14 residues long. V trimming: 5 bases; J trimming: 6 bases; junction bases outside the gene matches: 8. In DNA, the CDR3 is TGTGCCAGCAGCATTGAAGGACAGGGGATCGAGCAGTACTTC. It translates to CASSIEGQGIEQYF.

Comments on this clonotype: Germline and junction disagree at one end, which may indicate a read error. The chain carries TRBV4-3 and TRBJ2-3, with TRBD2 identical over 9 bases. Germline V lookup: CDR1 LGHNA, CDR2 YSLEER. The length of the CDR3 is 16 residues. The CDR3 protein is CASSQDLAGNTDTRYF. CDR3 DNA: TGCGCCAGCAGCCAAGATCTAGCGGGAAACACAGATACGCGGTATTTT.

This clonotype was seen ten or more times. The chain recombines TRBV29-1 with TRBJ2-3, with 8 bases that match TRBD1. CDR1 SQVTM and CDR2 ANQGSEA come from the germline V gene. The CDR3 has 15 residues. The J segment lost 2 bases and the V segment lost 2 bases, leaving 6 bases of the junction unmatched. This chain's CDR3 is CSVEPTGGDTDTQYF. CDR3 nucleotides: TGCAGCGTTGAACCCACAGGGGGAGACACAGATACGCAGTATTTT.

This clonotype showed up many times. This chain connects TRBV7-8 to TRBJ1-1; D is undetermined. This CDR3 contains 13 residues. V lost 1 base and J lost 6, with 9 bases in between. Germline CDR1 is SGHVS and CDR2 is FQNEAQ. The CDR3 sequence: CASSLGSVAEAFF. CDR3 bases: TGTGCCAGCAGCTTAGGCTCGGTAGCTGAAGCTTTCTTT. The full variable domain, completed using reference TRBV7-8 and TRBJ1-1, is GAGVSQSPRYKVAKRGQDVALRCDPISGHVSLFWYQQALGQGPEFLTYFQNEAQLDKSGLPSDRFFAERPEGSVSTLKIQRTQQEDSAVYLCASSLGSVAEAFFGQGTRLTVV.

The table lists this clonotype with many counts. V is TRBV4-3 and J is TRBJ1-1, with 8 bases lining up with TRBD1. The germline V gene encodes CDR1 LGHNA and CDR2 YSLEER. This CDR3 has 18 residues. V dropped 0 bases and J dropped 6; count of bases not matched to a gene: 15. CDR3 sequence: CASSQDGETGAREAEAFF. Here the CDR3 DNA reads TGCGCCAGCAGCCAAGATGGCGAGACAGGGGCGAGGGAGGCTGAAGCTTTCTTT.

This clonotype was observed many times. V usage is TRBV27 and J usage is TRBJ2-3; the D is unclear. The germline CDR1 and CDR2 sequences are MNHEY and SMNVEV (reference sequence). The CDR3 sequence is 13 residues long. Trimming removed 4 bases from V and 4 bases from J, with 9 bases in between. The CDR3 loop reads CASSWQNPDTQYF. For the CDR3, the DNA is TGTGCCAGCAGTTGGCAAAACCCAGATACGCAGTATTTT.

This clonotype was seen at least ten times. The rearrangement uses TRBV14 and TRBJ2-2; 9 bases line up with TRBD1. The CDR3 has 14 amino acids. Trimming at V came to 6 bases and at J to 6 bases, leaving 5 bases not matched to a gene. Germline-derived CDR1 and CDR2 are SGHDN and FVKESK. CDR3 in DNA: TGTGCCAGCAGGCGGACAGGGGAGGCCGGGGAGCTGTTTTTT. Residues: CASRRTGEAGELFF. Looking up the rest from reference TRBV14 and TRBJ2-2 gives the full variable domain: EAGVTQFPSHSVIEKGQTVTLRCDPISGHDNLYWYRRVMGKEIKFLLHFVKESKQDESGMPNNRFLAERTGGTYSTLKVQPAELEDSGVYFCASRRTGEAGELFFGEGSRLTVL.

The chain has TRBV25-1 and TRBJ2-1; 8 nucleotides line up with TRBD1. Germline V CDR1 and CDR2: MGHDK, SYGVNS. The CDR3 extends over 15 amino acids. Trimming took 0 bases from V and 9 from J; bases not matched to a gene: 7. The CDR3 loop is CASSEYGTGVVEQFF. The CDR3 DNA reads as TGTGCCAGCAGTGAATATGGGACAGGAGTAGTTGAGCAGTTCTTC.

The table lists this clonotype with many counts. The J gene is TRBJ1-1, the V gene TRBV5-6; 7 bases are shared with TRBD1. This CDR3 spans 17 amino acids. V shed 0 bases and J 0 bases; nucleotides not matched to a gene: 8. Germline values: CDR1 SGHDT, CDR2 YYEEEE. Here the CDR3 reads CASSLVGDSTLNTEAFF. The CDR3 DNA is TGTGCCAGCAGCTTGGTCGGGGACAGTACTTTGAACACTGAAGCTTTCTTT.

This clonotype was observed many times. This chain joins TRBV21-1 and TRBJ2-2; the table's D call TRBD1 went unverified against the DNA. TRBV21-1 is flagged as a pseudogene. The CDR3 has 12 residues. In DNA, the CDR3 is TGTGCCAGCCCTGTCCTTTCCGGGGAGCTGTTTTTT. Amino acids: CASPVLSGELFF.

The table lists this clonotype with many counts. V and J are TRBV12-3 or TRBV12-4 and TRBJ2-2, with D unresolved. The length of the CDR3 is 13 residues. The V gene lost 5 bases and the J gene lost 0 bases, with 4 bases spanning the gap. Here the CDR3 reads CASSQSNTGELFF. The CDR3 DNA reads TGTGCCAGCAGTCAATCGAACACCGGGGAGCTGTTTTTT.

Comments on this clonotype: This may come from a read error, since a much larger clone is one base off. The rearrangement links TRBV9 to TRBJ2-2; D possibly matches TRBD1 or TRBD2 (5 bases each). The CDR3 runs 16 residues. Germline CDR1 and CDR2: SGDLS and YYNGEE. The CDR3 loop reads CASSVTGTSYTRELFF. For the CDR3, the DNA is TGTGCCAGCAGCGTGACCGGGACCTCCTACACCCGGGAGCTGTTTTTT.

This clonotype has at least ten counts. This chain connects TRBV18 to TRBJ2-3; 7 bases match TRBD1. The germline V gene encodes CDR1 KGHSH and CDR2 LQKENI. This CDR3 has 16 residues. Losses at the gene ends were 5 bases for V and 2 bases for J; bases not matched to a gene: 10. CDR3 nucleotides: TGTGCCAGCTCATCACAACCGGGACAGCCCACAGATACGCAGTATTTT. Translating gives CASSSQPGQPTDTQYF.

DNA of the CDR3: TGTGCCAGCAGCACACCTGAGCGGGGGCACTACGAGCAGTACTTC. Its protein product is CASSTPERGHYEQYF. The rearrangement uses TRBV7-9 and TRBJ2-7; 8 bases align to TRBD2. CDR1 and CDR2 (germline): SEHNR, FQNEAQ (reference sequence). This CDR3 region has 15 residues. The trim removed 5 bases at V and 3 bases at J, leaving 9 bases unmatched.

This clonotype was counted many times. The V and J genes are TRBV3-1 and TRBJ1-2, with 7 nucleotides matching TRBD1. Germline CDR1 LGHDT, CDR2 YNNKEL (reference sequence). The J segment lost 4 bases and the V segment lost 4 bases, leaving 9 bases of the junction unmatched. The CDR3 has 15 amino acids. The CDR3 DNA reads TGTGCCAGCAGCCCGGAGACAGGGAACTCCTATGGCTACACCTTC. Its translation is CASSPETGNSYGYTF.

This clonotype was observed many times. This chain joins TRBV13 and TRBJ2-7; D not certain. The germline V gene has CDR1 PRHDT and CDR2 FYEKMQ (reference sequence). V was pared by 5 bases and J by 6 bases, with 11 bases between. The CDR3 has 12 residues. The CDR3: CASSPMSREQYF. CDR3 sequence (DNA): TGTGCCAGCAGCCCGATGTCCCGCGAGCAGTACTTC.